A single sample gave rise to the 15 T cell receptor beta chains below, sequenced in a study. Each CDR3 protein gets one entry after TCRdb re-called the 5' RACE reads with MiXCR. The sample carries tens of thousands of distinct CDR3 sequences, 25% to 35% recorded once. The sample taken for sequencing was tumor-infiltrating memory CD4+ T cells sorted from the breast tumor. Subset noted: memory CD4+ T cells, CD4+CD45RO+CD25-. The receptor source for this set is a female donor with breast cancer.

This clonotype was counted a few times. CDR3 in DNA: TGTGCCAGCAGTTTAGTGGTAGTCGGTAGTAGTGAGCAGTTCTTC. Protein sequence: CASSLVVVGSSEQFF. The chain is built from TRBV12-3 or TRBV12-4 and TRBJ2-1; D is unresolved. CDR3 size: 15 residues. V was shortened by 1 base and J by 9 bases, with 16 bases between the two germline ends.

This clonotype was picked up a small number of times. The V call is TRBV7-9, the J call TRBJ1-2; D gene unclear. The CDR3 extends over 13 amino acids. V shed 7 bases and J shed 3 bases, with 12 bases lying between them. Per germline, CDR1 SEHNR and CDR2 FQNEAQ (reference sequence). The CDR3 DNA follows: TGTGCCAGCAATTTGTCGGAGGACTATGGCTACACCTTC. It is translated as CASNLSEDYGYTF.

This clonotype was seen only a few times. The V gene is TRBV7-2, the J gene TRBJ2-3; possibly TRBD2 for D (5 bases). Germline CDR1 SGHTA, CDR2 FQGNSA. There are 12 residues in the CDR3. The V end was cut by 3 bases, the J end by 8 bases, with 9 bases between. CDR3 residues: CASSLGVGTQYF. As DNA, the CDR3 is TGTGCCAGCAGCTTGGGAGTTGGTACGCAGTATTTT.

This clonotype was seen a few times. The V call is TRBV5-4, the J call TRBJ2-2, with D hard to call. Trimming removed 4 bases at V and 10 bases at J, with 11 bases between. The germline gives CDR1 SGHNT, CDR2 YYREEE (reference sequence). The CDR3 extends over 12 amino acids. Written as DNA, the CDR3 is TGTGCCAGCAGCCTCGGCCCTTCGGAGCTGTTTTTT. Translation gives CASSLGPSELFF.

The chain is built from TRBV6-6 and TRBJ2-3; D is perhaps TRBD1 or TRBD2 (6 bases each). The CDR3 covers 16 residues. V was clipped by 5 bases and J by 3 bases, with 18 bases between them. Germline lookup yields CDR1 MNHNY and CDR2 SVGAGI (reference sequence). The CDR3 coding sequence is TGTGCCAGCAGTACCTACCGGGGGCAGAAGACAGATACGCAGTATTTT. This translates into CASSTYRGQKTDTQYF.

The genes are TRBV5-5 and TRBJ2-7; 7 positions match TRBD2. Looked up from germline, CDR1 is SGHKS and CDR2 is YYEKEE (reference sequence). The CDR3 is 15 residues long. V trimming: 2 bases; J trimming: 1 base; junction bases outside the gene matches: 6. The CDR3 here is CASSLNPAGSYEQYF. The CDR3 DNA reads TGTGCCAGCAGCTTAAATCCAGCGGGATCCTACGAGCAGTACTTC.

The chain is built from TRBV28 and TRBJ2-7; 7 bases align to TRBD1. Germline lookup yields CDR1 MDHEN and CDR2 SYDVKM. The CDR3 runs to 12 residues. V shed 8 bases, J shed 2 bases, and the junction held 3 bases outside the gene matches. The CDR3 is CASLQGTYEQYF. The DNA for the CDR3 is TGTGCCAGCCTACAGGGGACCTACGAGCAGTACTTC.

In the case of this clonotype: The CDR3 end shows no conserved phenylalanine or tryptophan, and so a read error is likely. The chain couples TRBV20-1 to TRBJ1-4, with D uncertain. Germline-derived CDR1 and CDR2 are DFQATT and SNEGSKA (reference sequence). The CDR3 is 13 amino acids. The V end was cut by 1 base, the J end by 8 bases, with 11 bases between. CDR3 nucleotides: TGCAGTGCTAGAGGGCAACAAGGAGAAAAACTGTTTTCT. Its protein product is CSARGQQGEKLFS.

The V and J genes are TRBV20-1 and TRBJ1-5, with TRBD1 identical over 9 bases. Losses at the gene ends were 2 bases for V and 0 bases for J; bases not matched to a gene: 5. Germline CDR1 reads DFQATT; CDR2 reads SNEGSKA (reference sequence). The CDR3 is 16 amino acids. In DNA, the CDR3 is TGCAGTGCTAGAACAGGGGGCGTATATAGCAATCAGCCCCAGCATTTT. Translated, it gives CSARTGGVYSNQPQHF.

With regard to this clonotype: At one end, the junction sequence differs from germline, possibly due to a read error. The chain employs TRBV9 and TRBJ1-2; D is uncertain. The CDR3 sequence is 14 residues long. Germline CDR1 reads SGDLS; CDR2 reads YYNGEE. As DNA, the CDR3 is TGCGCCAGCAGCTTTCTTTCGGGTTCGACTGGCTACACCTTC. Translation gives CASSFLSGSTGYTF.

The V and J genes are TRBV24-1 and TRBJ1-2; D remains ambiguous. The V gene lost 6 bases and the J gene lost 7 bases, with 14 bases spanning the gap. The CDR3 is 13 amino acids. Germline CDR1 is KGHDR and CDR2 is SFDVKD. CDR3 sequence: CATSRSRDSGYTF. The DNA of the CDR3 is TGTGCCACCAGTAGGTCAAGGGATAGTGGCTACACCTTC.

Turning to this clonotype: Germline is not matched at one junction end, which may reflect a read error. The chain carries TRBV7-9 and TRBJ1-1, with D possibly TRBD1 on 6 matching bases. Germline V CDR1 and CDR2: SEHNR, FQNEAQ (reference sequence). CDR3 size: 16 residues. The CDR3 loop reads CACSPSNREWGTEAFF. As DNA, the CDR3 is TGTGCCTGCAGCCCTTCTAACAGGGAATGGGGCACTGAAGCTTTCTTT.

This clonotype showed up many times. V gene TRBV9 combines with J gene TRBJ1-1, with 7 bases fitting TRBD1. Germline V gene sequence: CDR1 SGDLS, CDR2 YYNGEE. The CDR3 extends over 15 amino acids. Unmatched junction bases numbered 7, after V lost 4 bases and J lost 1 base. CDR3 loop: CASSPQGTANTEAFF. The CDR3 nucleotides are TGTGCCAGCAGCCCTCAAGGGACAGCGAACACTGAAGCTTTCTTT.

CDR3 in amino acids: CASSFTGSEKLFF. The CDR3 DNA sequence: TGCGCCAGCAGCTTTACAGGTTCGGAAAAACTGTTTTTT. The chain couples TRBV5-1 to TRBJ1-4; TRBD1 might be the D (5 bases). The CDR3 length is 13 residues. Deletions cut 2 bases from V and 8 bases from J, with 10 bases between. The germline gives CDR1 SGHRS, CDR2 YFSETQ.

The genes are TRBV5-1 and TRBJ1-1; D remains unclear. CDR3 length: 16 amino acids. Germline lookup yields CDR1 SGHRS and CDR2 YFSETQ. V lost 0 bases and J lost 2, with 14 bases in between. The CDR3 here is CASSLGPSGGNTEAFF. The CDR3 bases are TGCGCCAGCAGCTTGGGACCCTCAGGAGGAAACACTGAAGCTTTCTTT.